Sequencing of this T cell receptor (beta chain) was carried out in a study of shared clonotypes between healthy human individuals. Findings of the study overall: Memory subsets generally showed smaller estimated richness than naive subsets did.

Looked up from germline, CDR1 is SNHLY and CDR2 is FYNNEI. Trimming removed 2 bases from V and 6 bases from J, with 7 bases in between. The CDR3 is 12 residues long. About this clone itself: Its cognate antigen is unknown.

Deep was the level at which the assay was run. As handled by the study authors: There were no quality scores in the junction-only immunoSEQ sequences, so filtering differed. Only in-frame clones appear in the TCRdb table, and some are missing; sequencing was by immunoSEQ multiplex PCR. V and J calls and clone size are those listed in that table; D and trimming were worked out from the DNA. The table records approximately 2,300,000 clones, around 90% of them present only once. Sequences were obtained from naive CD4+ T cells from PBMCs. Sample subset: CD45RA+ positively selected. This sequence joins TRBV2 and TRBJ1-1; D is undetermined. The TCR originated in a man younger than 35 in good health. Some clones in this sample may be carry-over from other donors' samples. CDR3 sequence: CASSELSAEAFF. The CDR3 DNA follows: TGTGCCAGCAGTGAACTTTCGGCTGAAGCTTTCTTT.